Presented here are 7 T cell receptor beta chains from one specimen sequenced in a study of T cell responses to AZD1222 COVID-19 vaccine. Here immunoSEQ multiplex PCR was the method, and the copy in TCRdb shows in-frame clones only, minus some. The sample has 100,000 to 150,000 clones; roughly 91% are singletons. This material consisted of peripheral blood, taken on day 0 of MenACWY control vaccination. These receptors all stem from an adult in good health.

The chain carries TRBV12-3 or TRBV12-4 and TRBJ2-1, with 7 bases aligning to TRBD2. This CDR3 contains 13 residues. V was pared by 6 bases and J by 13 bases, with 12 bases of the junction left unmatched. This CDR3 is CASSPSGGTHQFF. The CDR3 DNA is TGTGCCAGCAGCCCTTCCGGGGGGACTCACCAGTTCTTC.

The chain employs TRBV19 and TRBJ2-1; D unclear. Trimming shortened V by 0 bases and J by 7 bases, and 10 bases separated the two germline ends. There are 14 residues in the CDR3. Germline V CDR1 and CDR2: LNHDA, SQIVND (reference sequence). The CDR3 protein is CASSIDPFLNEQFF. DNA for the CDR3: TGTGCCAGTAGTATAGACCCGTTCTTGAATGAGCAGTTCTTC.

This clone was counted a few times. V gene TRBV3-1 (or the pseudogene TRBV3-2) combines with J gene TRBJ2-2; 10 bases align to TRBD2. Germline lookup yields CDR1 LGHDT and CDR2 YNNKEL (reference sequence). The CDR3 has 15 residues. V lost 4 bases and J lost 3; bases outside the gene matches: 2. For the CDR3, the DNA is TGTGCCAGCAGCCCCGGGACTAGCGACACCGGGGAGCTGTTTTTT. Translation gives CASSPGTSDTGELFF.

The chain has TRBV6-1 and TRBJ1-1, with D unclear. The V end lost 8 bases, the J end lost 0 bases, and 13 bases lay between the germline ends. Germline V gene data show CDR1 as MNHNS and CDR2 as SASEGT. The CDR3 runs to 14 residues. The CDR3 here is CASRHSAVNTEAFF. The CDR3 coding sequence is TGTGCCAGCCGACACTCGGCGGTGAACACTGAAGCTTTCTTT.

The gene calls are TRBV11-2 and TRBJ2-7, with D possibly matching TRBD1 (6 bases). V lost 1 base, J lost 3 bases, and 13 bases lay in between. Germline-derived CDR1 and CDR2 are SGHAT and FQNNGV. This CDR3 region has 15 residues. As DNA, the CDR3 is TGTGCCAGCAGCTTAGTCCCCGACAGGTTCTACGAGCAGTACTTC. Amino acids: CASSLVPDRFYEQYF.

The chain employs TRBV15 and TRBJ1-1; D may be TRBD1 (5 bases). There are 14 residues in the CDR3. Trimming left V 2 bases short and J 1 base short, with 8 bases between. Germline V gene lookup returns CDR1 LNHNV and CDR2 YYDKDF (reference sequence). The DNA for the CDR3 is TGTGCCACCAGCAGATCCAGGGAGAACACTGAAGCTTTCTTT. The encoded protein is CATSRSRENTEAFF.

The chain uses TRBV7-2 and TRBJ1-2; D is unresolved. The germline V and J ends were trimmed by 5 bases and 5 bases, with 15 bases remaining between them. The CDR3 runs 14 residues. Germline assignment: CDR1 SGHTA and CDR2 FQGNSA. The CDR3 coding sequence is TGTGCCAGCAGCAAAAAGAATTTTGGGTATGGCTACACCTTC. Translating it yields CASSKKNFGYGYTF.